Each of the 23 T cell receptor beta chains below was sequenced from the same sample in a study of CD8+CD57+ T cells in acquired aplastic anemia. Profiling of TCR beta VDJ combinations and CDR3 sequences used genomic DNA as template. TCRdb processed the reads anew with MiXCR; each CDR3 protein has one entry. The profile shows 200,000 to 300,000 distinct CDR3 sequences, approximately 45% of them singletons. Flow cytometry had shown expanded CD8+CD57+ cells in the patients chosen for sequencing. Source material: sorted CD4+, CD8+, or CD8+CD57+ T cells (not recorded which) from PBMCs. These receptors originate from a human donor with aplastic anemia.

The V gene is TRBV2, the J gene TRBJ2-1; the D is unclear. This CDR3 has 15 residues. The germline V and J ends were trimmed by 3 bases and 0 bases, with 9 bases remaining between them. Germline V gene lookup returns CDR1 SNHLY and CDR2 FYNNEI. The DNA for the CDR3 is TGTGCCAGCAGTGATGGCCTTGTCTCCTACAATGAGCAGTTCTTC. Its translation: CASSDGLVSYNEQFF.

As to this clonotype: A much larger clone sits a single nucleotide away, making a read error possible. J is TRBJ2-7 and V is TRBV20-1, with TRBD1 matching 7 bases. CDR3 length equals 17 residues. Trimming cost V 0 bases and J 3 bases; bases outside gene matches: 14. CDR1 DFQATT and CDR2 SNEGSKA come from the germline V gene (reference sequence). The CDR3 is CSARDTFSRDRNYEQYF. CDR3 nucleotides: TGCAGTGCTAGAGACACCTTCAGCCGGGACAGAAACTACGAGCAGTACTTC.

This clonotype was counted ten times or more. This chain links TRBV7-9 with TRBJ2-1, with D uncertain. The CDR3 loop spans 12 amino acids. The germline V gene has CDR1 SEHNR and CDR2 FQNEAQ (reference sequence). V was cut by 3 bases and J by 4 bases, with 4 bases left in between. CDR3: CASSFLYNEQFF. The DNA of the CDR3 is TGTGCCAGCAGCTTCCTTTACAATGAGCAGTTCTTC.

This clonotype was seen repeatedly, ten times or more. This rearrangement joins TRBV4-1 to TRBJ1-1; D not certain. The length of the CDR3 is 14 residues. Germline V lookup: CDR1 MGHRA, CDR2 YSYEKL. Trimming pared 1 base from V and 1 base from J, leaving 7 bases between. The CDR3 DNA sequence: TGCGCCAGCAGCCAAGGACACCGGAACACTGAAGCTTTCTTT. Its protein product is CASSQGHRNTEAFF.

This clonotype has ten or more counts. The chain carries TRBV9 and TRBJ1-1, with TRBD1 identical over 9 bases. CDR3 length: 15 residues. Germline V lookup: CDR1 SGDLS, CDR2 YYNGEE. V dropped 0 bases and J dropped 4; count of bases not matched to a gene: 4. The DNA for the CDR3 is TGTGCCAGCAGCGTAGGGGGGACAGGGTCCACTGAAGCTTTCTTT. This codes for CASSVGGTGSTEAFF.

Notes on this clonotype: This may come from a read error, since a much larger clone is one base off. The chain employs TRBV4-3 and TRBJ2-3, with TRBD2 identical over 7 bases. The CDR3 sequence is 15 residues long. From germline, CDR1 is LGHNA and CDR2 YSLEER. The junction had 4 bases not matched to a gene; V was cut back by 4 bases and J by 0 bases. As DNA, the CDR3 is TGCGCCAGCAGCCGACCTAGCGGTAGCACAGATACGCAGTATTTT. Its translation: CASSRPSGSTDTQYF.

The chain combines TRBV7-3 with TRBJ2-7; TRBD1 matches at 10 bases. V trimming: 6 bases; J trimming: 2 bases; junction bases outside the gene matches: 4. The CDR3 is 14 amino acids. In germline, CDR1 is SGHTA, CDR2 FQGTGA. CDR3 protein: CASRRTGGTYEQYF. DNA of the CDR3: TGTGCCAGCAGGCGGACAGGGGGTACCTACGAGCAGTACTTC. Using reference TRBV7-3 and TRBJ2-7 for the parts outside the CDR3, the full variable domain is GAGVSQTPSNKVTEKGKYVELRCDPISGHTALYWYRQSLGQGPEFLIYFQGTGAADDSGLPNDRFFAVRPEGSVSTLKIQRTERGDSAVYLCASRRTGGTYEQYFGPGTRLTVT.

This clonotype was counted once. The V call is TRBV5-1, the J call TRBJ1-2, with TRBD1 identical over 7 bases. J gave up 5 bases and V 4 bases, and 17 bases lay outside the gene matches. The CDR3 is 17 amino acids. CDR1 and CDR2 from the germline V gene are SGHRS and YFSETQ. CDR3 in amino acids: CASSQKVHTGVDYGYTF. The CDR3 nucleotides read TGCGCCAGCAGCCAGAAGGTACATACAGGGGTGGATTATGGCTACACCTTC. Looking up the rest from reference TRBV5-1 and TRBJ1-2 gives the full variable domain: KAGVTQTPRYLIKTRGQQVTLSCSPISGHRSVSWYQQTPGQGLQFLFEYFSETQRNKGNFPGRFSGRQFSNSRSEMNVSTLELGDSALYLCASSQKVHTGVDYGYTFGSGTRLTVV.

The V call is TRBV29-1, the J call TRBJ1-1; the D is unclear. The germline V gene has CDR1 SQVTM and CDR2 ANQGSEA. V gave up 4 bases and J gave up 4 bases, with 16 bases separating them. The CDR3 covers 14 residues. The CDR3 bases are TGCAGCGTTGGTACAGCCACCGTCGGCACTGAAGCTTTCTTT. Translated, it gives CSVGTATVGTEAFF. Full variable domain (rest looked up from reference TRBV29-1 and TRBJ1-1): SAVISQKPSRDICQRGTSLTIQCQVDSQVTMMFWYRQQPGQSLTLIATANQGSEATYESGFVIDKFPISRPNLTFSTLTVSNMSPEDSSIYLCSVGTATVGTEAFFGQGTRLTVV.

This clonotype was counted many times. CDR3 nucleotide sequence: TGTGCCAGTAACCAAGGACGGACAACTAATGAAAAACTGTTTTTT. Amino acids: CASNQGRTTNEKLFF. This chain uses TRBV2 with TRBJ1-4; D uncertain. This CDR3 contains 15 residues. V lost 9 bases, J lost 0 bases, and 14 bases lay in between. Germline assignment: CDR1 SNHLY and CDR2 FYNNEI. The variable domain in full, with the rest retrieved from reference TRBV2 and TRBJ1-4, is EPEVTQTPSHQVTQMGQEVILRCVPISNHLYFYWYRQILGQKVEFLVSFYNNEISEKSEIFDDQFSVERPDGSNFTLKIRSTKLEDSAMYFCASNQGRTTNEKLFFGSGTQLSVL.

Concerning this clonotype itself: Germline and junction disagree at one end, which may indicate a read error. V is TRBV7-3 and J is TRBJ2-3; 8 bases map to TRBD1. This CDR3 is built from 17 residues. Germline V gives CDR1 SGHTA, CDR2 FQGTGA. The CDR3 is CASSQGGPSTGADTQYF. As DNA, the CDR3 is TGCGCCAGCAGCCAAGGGGGCCCGTCGACAGGGGCAGATACGCAGTATTTT.

The table lists this clonotype with many counts. This chain links TRBV25-1 with TRBJ1-2; D is ambiguous. This CDR3 comprises 16 residues. Germline-derived CDR1 and CDR2 are MGHDK and SYGVNS. V shed 1 base and J shed 4 bases, with 16 bases lying between them. The CDR3 nucleotides are TGTGCCAGCAGTGAATCCCTTGCGGGTTGGGGCTATGGCTACACCTTC. Its translation is CASSESLAGWGYGYTF.

This clonotype was counted at least ten times. The J gene is TRBJ1-2, the V gene TRBV5-1; tentative D call: TRBD1 (5 bases). Trimming removed 0 bases from V and 6 bases from J, with 15 bases in between. Per the germline V gene, CDR1 is SGHRS and CDR2 is YFSETQ. CDR3 size: 15 residues. This CDR3 is CASSLEMGELDGYTF. The CDR3 bases are TGCGCCAGCAGCTTGGAGATGGGGGAGTTAGATGGCTACACCTTC.

The table lists this clonotype with many counts. This chain links TRBV6-5 with TRBJ1-2; D is unclear. This CDR3 is 15 amino acids long. Germline loops: CDR1 MNHEY, CDR2 SVGAGI. The V and J ends lost 2 bases and 1 base respectively, with 11 bases between them. CDR3 amino acids: CASSYRAELNYGYTF. CDR3 bases: TGTGCCAGCAGTTACAGGGCAGAACTTAACTATGGCTACACCTTC.

Only a few counts were recorded for this clonotype. A much more abundant neighbour one base away suggests this may be a read error. V and J are TRBV7-9 and TRBJ2-7; tentatively, D is TRBD2 (6 bases). The germline V gene encodes CDR1 SEHNR and CDR2 FQNEAQ (reference sequence). The V and J ends lost 1 base and 5 bases respectively, with 12 bases between them. This CDR3 is 14 amino acids long. CDR3: CASSLVGGLDEQYF. DNA for the CDR3: TGTGCCAGCAGCTTAGTGGGGGGTCTCGACGAGCAGTACTTC.

The V and J genes are TRBV5-1 and TRBJ2-3; D perhaps matches TRBD1 (6 bases). V was clipped by 4 bases and J by 2 bases, with 17 bases between them. The CDR3 is 16 residues long. Germline V CDR1 and CDR2: SGHRS, YFSETQ. The CDR3 reads CASSQRGGTLTDTQYF. The CDR3 region has the DNA TGCGCCAGCAGCCAGAGAGGGGGAACGCTCACAGATACGCAGTATTTT.

The chain has TRBV7-3 and TRBJ1-3; 9 bases fit TRBD1. Unmatched junction bases numbered 2, after V lost 4 bases and J lost 4 bases. The germline V gene has CDR1 SGHTA and CDR2 FQGTGA. The CDR3 length is 14 residues. The CDR3 loop reads CASSYRGHGNTIYF. DNA of the CDR3: TGTGCCAGCAGCTACAGGGGGCACGGAAACACCATATATTTT.

Points on this clonotype: A junction end diverges from the germline sequence, so it may reflect a read error. This chain joins TRBV5-1 and TRBJ1-2; D is perhaps TRBD1 (5 bases). The V gene's germline CDR1 is SGHRS and CDR2 YFSETQ. This CDR3 region has 13 residues. CDR3 bases: TGTGCCAGCAGCGCGGGGGGGGGCTATGGCTACACCTTC. It translates to CASSAGGGYGYTF.

This clonotype was observed at least ten times. V is TRBV7-9 and J is TRBJ1-1; TRBD1 is a possible D gene (6 bases). The CDR3 loop spans 13 amino acids. V dropped 0 bases and J dropped 5 bases, with 7 bases sitting between them. Germline V CDR1 and CDR2: SEHNR, FQNEAQ (reference sequence). The CDR3 loop reads CASSLAQGTEAFF. In DNA form, the CDR3 reads TGTGCCAGCAGCTTAGCACAGGGTACTGAAGCTTTCTTT. Full variable domain (remainder filled in from reference TRBV7-9 and TRBJ1-1): DTGVSQNPRHKITKRGQNVTFRCDPISEHNRLYWYRQTLGQGPEFLTYFQNEAQLEKSRLLSDRFSAERPKGSFSTLEIQRTEQGDSAMYLCASSLAQGTEAFFGQGTRLTVV.

The rearrangement uses TRBV25-1 and TRBJ1-5; 8 bases map to TRBD1. Germline V gives CDR1 MGHDK, CDR2 SYGVNS. The CDR3 is made up of 13 amino acids. DNA of the CDR3: TGTGCTAGGCCGGGACAGGAGAATCAGCCCCAGCATTTT. Its translation: CARPGQENQPQHF.

This clonotype was found a few times. Mismatch with germline at one junction end may stem from a read error. The rearrangement uses TRBV5-4 and TRBJ1-4, with TRBD1 matching 12 bases. There are 18 residues in the CDR3. Germline-derived CDR1 and CDR2 are SGHNT and YYREEE (reference sequence). The CDR3 loop is CASSQDGGTGGMREKLLF. CDR3 in DNA: TGTGCCAGCAGCCAAGACGGGGGGACAGGGGGCATGAGAGAAAAACTGCTTTTT.

The chain joins TRBV2 to TRBJ2-3, with TRBD1 matching 9 bases. Germline lookup yields CDR1 SNHLY and CDR2 FYNNEI. CDR3 size: 14 residues. The V gene end was trimmed by 5 bases and the J gene end by 4 bases; junction bases not matched to a gene: 4. The CDR3 DNA follows: TGTGCCAGCAGTTGGACAGGGGCCCCAGATACGCAGTATTTT. Protein: CASSWTGAPDTQYF.

Many counts were recorded for this clonotype. This chain connects TRBV29-1 to TRBJ1-1; no firm D call. The CDR3 contains 13 residues. The germline V and J ends were trimmed by 2 bases and 2 bases, with 9 bases remaining between them. The V gene's germline CDR1 is SQVTM and CDR2 ANQGSEA. CDR3 sequence: CSVEIQRNTEAFF. CDR3 sequence (DNA): TGCAGCGTTGAAATACAAAGAAACACTGAAGCTTTCTTT.